These 7 T cell receptor beta chains came from one sample sequenced in a study of OX40 agonist ivuxolimab in advanced cancers. Sequenced by immunoSEQ multiplex PCR; TCRdb stores in-frame clones only, minus some. The data show 55,000 to 75,000 clones, approximately 78% seen once. The source was CD4+ or CD8+ T cells sorted from blood, collected in a trial of the OX40 agonist ivuxolimab. The receptors were sampled from an adult with an advanced solid tumor such as melanoma, head and neck, liver or kidney cancer.

V usage is TRBV19 and J usage is TRBJ2-7; maybe TRBD2 (5 bases). CDR3 length equals 15 residues. V was trimmed by 7 bases and J by 3 bases, leaving 19 bases between them. CDR1 and CDR2 from the germline V gene are LNHDA and SQIVND (reference sequence). The CDR3: CASTPVYQAGYEQYF. Here the CDR3 DNA reads TGTGCCAGTACCCCCGTCTACCAGGCGGGCTACGAGCAGTACTTC. Variable domain in full (rest from reference TRBV19 and TRBJ2-7): DGGITQSPKYLFRKEGQNVTLSCEQNLNHDAMYWYRQDPGQGLRLIYYSQIVNDFQKGDIAEGYSVSREKKESFPLTVTSAQKNPTAFYLCASTPVYQAGYEQYFGPGTRLTVT.

The chain carries TRBV29-1 and TRBJ2-3, with TRBD1 identical over 11 bases. This CDR3 comprises 15 residues. The V gene's germline CDR1 is SQVTM and CDR2 ANQGSEA. J gave up 4 bases and V 6 bases, and 9 bases lay outside the gene matches. In DNA form, the CDR3 reads TGCAGCGTGCAAAGGACAGGGGGCATCGCAGATACGCAGTATTTT. This translates into CSVQRTGGIADTQYF.

V gene TRBV5-6 combines with J gene TRBJ2-3; maybe TRBD1 (5 bases). V lost 4 bases and J 2 bases, leaving 11 bases between the germline ends. The V gene's germline CDR1 is SGHDT and CDR2 YYEEEE. The CDR3 covers 14 residues. CDR3 residues: CASSIDSSTDTQYF. CDR3 nucleotides: TGTGCCAGCAGCATAGACAGTTCCACAGATACGCAGTATTTT.

The chain is built from TRBV13 and TRBJ2-2; a weak D match, TRBD1 (5 bases). Trimming left V 2 bases short and J 7 bases short, with 11 bases between. Germline values: CDR1 PRHDT, CDR2 FYEKMQ (reference sequence). CDR3 length: 14 amino acids. The CDR3 protein is CASSLSYRRGELFF. Written as DNA, the CDR3 is TGTGCCAGCAGCTTATCATACAGGCGCGGGGAGCTGTTTTTT.

The rearrangement joins TRBV7-9 to TRBJ2-5; D is unresolved. Germline-derived CDR1 and CDR2 are SEHNR and FQNEAQ (reference sequence). Trimming shortened V by 6 bases and J by 0 bases, and 8 bases separated the two germline ends. This CDR3 has 13 amino acids. The CDR3 DNA reads as TGTGCCAGCAGATTGGACGACCAAGAGACCCAGTACTTC. It is translated as CASRLDDQETQYF.

The CDR3 region has the DNA TGTGCCAGCAGCCCGATGGTTTTGACCTACGAGCAGTACTTC. Its protein is CASSPMVLTYEQYF. The chain combines TRBV5-5 with TRBJ2-7, with unresolved D. The length of the CDR3 is 14 residues. Trimming cost V 4 bases and J 2 bases, with 13 bases left between them. The germline gives CDR1 SGHKS, CDR2 YYEKEE (reference sequence).

For the CDR3, the DNA is TGTGCCAGCAGCCCTAGCGGGAGCCCAGATACGCAGTATTTT. It encodes CASSPSGSPDTQYF. The V gene is TRBV2, the J gene TRBJ2-3; 10 positions match TRBD2. From germline, CDR1 is SNHLY and CDR2 FYNNEI. With 6 bases clipped from V and 4 bases from J, the junction kept 4 bases outside the gene matches. The CDR3 spans 14 residues. Variable domain in full (rest from reference TRBV2 and TRBJ2-3): EPEVTQTPSHQVTQMGQEVILRCVPISNHLYFYWYRQILGQKVEFLVSFYNNEISEKSEIFDDQFSVERPDGSNFTLKIRSTKLEDSAMYFCASSPSGSPDTQYFGPGTRLTVL.